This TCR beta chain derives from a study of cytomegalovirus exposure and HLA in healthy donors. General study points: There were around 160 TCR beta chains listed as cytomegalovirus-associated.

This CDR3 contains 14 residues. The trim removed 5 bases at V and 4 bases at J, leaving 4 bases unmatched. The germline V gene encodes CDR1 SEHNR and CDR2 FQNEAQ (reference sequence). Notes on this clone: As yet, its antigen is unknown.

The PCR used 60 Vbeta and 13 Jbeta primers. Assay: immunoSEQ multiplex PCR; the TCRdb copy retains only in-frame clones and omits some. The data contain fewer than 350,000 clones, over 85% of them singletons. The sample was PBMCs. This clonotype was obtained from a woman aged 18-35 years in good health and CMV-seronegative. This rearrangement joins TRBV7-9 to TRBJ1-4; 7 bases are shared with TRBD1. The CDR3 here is CASSQGQNNEKLFF. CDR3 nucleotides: TGTGCCAGCAGCCAGGGACAGAATAATGAAAAACTGTTTTTT.